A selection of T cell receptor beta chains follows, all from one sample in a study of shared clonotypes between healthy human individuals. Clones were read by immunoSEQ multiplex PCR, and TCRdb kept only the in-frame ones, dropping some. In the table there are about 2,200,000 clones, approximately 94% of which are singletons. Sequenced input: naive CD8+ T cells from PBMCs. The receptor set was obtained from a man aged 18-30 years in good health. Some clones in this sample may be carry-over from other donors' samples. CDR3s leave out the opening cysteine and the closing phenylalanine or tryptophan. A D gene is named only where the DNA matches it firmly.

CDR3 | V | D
ASAPTGFGYEQY | TRBV27 | .
ASSFLFTCRPSNQPQH | TRBV11-3 | .
ASSIAGAGAYNEQF | TRBV19 | .
ASSLGLDTQY | TRBV7-2 | .
ASTPGQRNTGELF | TRBV19 | TRBD1
ASSLTGNTIY | TRBV11-2 | .
ASRSNNQPQH | TRBV21-1 | .
ASSPGQMEADTQY | TRBV10-2 | TRBD1
ASSDVTANYGYT | TRBV6-5 | .
ASSLGPGQGANEQF | TRBV27 | TRBD1
ASSYSGQLGANVLT | TRBV6-5 | .
ASSPGTGECGLAGVELGTDTQY | TRBV23-1 | TRBD2
ASRFSDTEAF | TRBV6-5 | .
ASSQEGYPNTDTQY | TRBV4-1 | .
ASSSRDSLYNEQF | TRBV5-5 | TRBD1
ASSLVVDSYEQY | TRBV5-1 | .
ASSLGPDLVYNEQF | TRBV11-2 | .
SGRDPEAYGYT | TRBV29-1 | .
ASSLVRGLTYNEQF | TRBV5-4 | TRBD2
ASSFLGTSGMNYNEQF | TRBV28 | TRBD2
ASSSPGGDTQY | TRBV28 | TRBD2
ASSSGTGFYEQY | TRBV19 | TRBD1
ASSAPDRGSGNTIY | TRBV19 | TRBD1
ASSFGGEPPYEQY | TRBV28 | .
ASSGSPKRGQF | TRBV9 | .
ASSVDLASTGELF | TRBV9 | .
ASSQDDREQF | TRBV4-3 | .
ASSFPRTGAAKNIQY | TRBV11-2 | TRBD1
ASSLTRGPGYNEQF | TRBV7-3 | .
ASSPRGYEQY | TRBV19 | .
ASSPGRRVLIDSNQPQH | TRBV27 | .
ASSTPSGRTSNEQF | TRBV27 | TRBD2
ASSIFYSYEQY | TRBV19 | .
ATSRDTRDSRNYGYT | TRBV15 | TRBD1
ASSFGLSGVNEQF | TRBV27 | .
ASSLKGQGLTGELF | TRBV5-6 | TRBD1
ASGLPTRTGWGTYEQY | TRBV12-5 | TRBD1
ASSPVMGQGYEQY | TRBV27 | TRBD1
SARVSYEQY | TRBV20-1 | .
ASSFGGRIEH | TRBV5-6 | .
ASSYETGVPETQY | TRBV28 | TRBD1
ASSGTGYSEQY | TRBV19 | TRBD1
ASSIGYGAEDIQY | TRBV19 | .
ASRGYGYT | TRBV19 | .
ASSLRDGYQETQY | TRBV10-2 | .
ASRRSKGSEQY | TRBV25-1 | .
ASSIAGDPYEQY | TRBV19 | .
ASSYKRMNTEAF | TRBV6-6 | .
ASSLGTGTGGVYGYT | TRBV27 | TRBD1
ASPHNPGPGVDTQY | TRBV28 | .
ASSTTSGRTNEQF | TRBV7-3 | TRBD2